This paragraph covers one T cell receptor (beta chain) sequence. The sample holds a few counts of this clonotype. This receptor's antigen is unknown. No quality values exist for individual bases; no much larger clone is one base distant. The treatment or condition label, as the study defines it: live attenuated yellow fever vaccine strain. A standard Ficoll-Paque protocol was used to isolate PBMCs from peripheral blood. CD4 and CD8 T-cell fractions were isolated with Dynabeads CD4 and CD8 positive selection kits. TriZol was used to extract RNA from bulk PBMCs, from CD4 and CD8 fractions, and from dextramer-positive and dextramer-negative fractions. This entry comes from a study of T cells after yellow fever vaccination (dated by TCRdb to between 2018 and 2021). For context, the study as a whole: The SMART-Seq v4 Ultra Low Input RNA kit was used to prepare libraries from fractions with low cell numbers. To track T-cell clones before and after primary and booster YFV17D yellow fever vaccination, bulk TCR alpha and beta repertoires were sequenced longitudinally. Blood was collected at multiple timepoints before and after primary and secondary immunization, and bulk PBMC replicates and cell subsets were isolated. Two healthy male donors made up the cohort, one aged 18 to 30 years and the other aged 30 to 40 years. Study-wide findings and limitations: Because only two donors were included in the study, the extent to which the findings can be generalized is limited. Computational filtering was needed because FACS-sorted repertoires could contain abundant contaminating clonotypes from the bulk population. A small fraction of clonotypes appeared in both the CD4 and CD8 compartments, likely as a result of convergent recombination. Compared with the primary T-cell response, the secondary T-cell response was faster but weaker, reaching its peak on day 5 rather than on day 15. After the booster, most of the clones that had expanded following primary vaccination were detected again (approximately 96% of CD4 and around 88% of CD8), which suggests that memory was broadly maintained.

Sequencing used an Illumina NovaSeq 6000. TCR cDNA was synthesized by 5'RACE template switching, which introduced a universal primer site and unique molecular identifiers. Priming of cDNA synthesis was performed from both the TCR alpha and TCR beta constant segments. Library amplification used two PCR steps, and the second PCR step added sample barcodes and sequencing adapters. Sequencing of libraries was performed on Illumina HiSeq 2500 (2x100 bp) or NovaSeq (2x150 bp). Concerning the study's data processing: Demultiplexing of reads and collapsing into UMI consensus sequences were performed with MIGEC, and V(D)J alignment was carried out with MiXCR. Clonotypes responding to the vaccine were identified with edgeR on replicate PBMC samples, with the criteria of FDR below 0.01 and a log2 fold change above 5 up to day 15. Bulk clonotypes were assigned CD4 or CD8 identity according to which sequenced CD4 or CD8 repertoire held them at higher abundance. TCRdb handled the public reads itself, with Q25 trimming in fastp and clone calling in MiXCR, and kept productive beta chains. Every CDR3 protein is listed once, alongside the most common genes and DNA of its rows. Here the V and J calls rest on TCRdb's processing, not on the authors' analysis. For this sample the table gives a few hundred thousand distinct CDR3 sequences, of which roughly an eighth were detected only once. 3.2% of the sample is in the top ten clones.

The material sequenced was CD4+ T cells sorted from PBMCs, taken 15 days after the yellow fever booster vaccination. This receptor was taken from a man aged 18-30 years who received the YFV17D yellow fever vaccine.

The DNA sequence is as follows: TGTGCCAGCAGTTTATGGGCCAGGGCGAACACCGGGGAGCTGTTTTTT. It codes for CASSLWARANTGELFF. The chain joins TRBV27 to TRBJ2-2, and the D gene may be TRBD1, 5 bases matching. Relative to germline, V is 1 base shorter and J is 0 bases shorter, with 9 bases between their ends. The CDR3, from cysteine to phenylalanine, totals 16 residues. The DNA shown is the 48-base CDR3, in frame from base 1. Per the germline V gene (reference sequence), MNHEY is the CDR1 and SMNVEV is the CDR2.